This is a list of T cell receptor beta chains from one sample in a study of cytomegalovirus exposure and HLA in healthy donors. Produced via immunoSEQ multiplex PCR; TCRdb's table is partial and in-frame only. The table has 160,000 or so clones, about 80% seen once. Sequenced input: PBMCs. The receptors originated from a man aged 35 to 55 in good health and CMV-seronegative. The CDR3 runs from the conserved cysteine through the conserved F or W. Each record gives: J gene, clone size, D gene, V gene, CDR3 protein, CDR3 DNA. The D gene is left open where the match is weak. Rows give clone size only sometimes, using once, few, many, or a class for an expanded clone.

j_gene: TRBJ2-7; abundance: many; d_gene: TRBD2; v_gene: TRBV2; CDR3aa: CASSKGLAGSEQYF; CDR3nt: TGTGCCAGCAGTAAGGGACTAGCGGGAAGCGAGCAGTACTTC
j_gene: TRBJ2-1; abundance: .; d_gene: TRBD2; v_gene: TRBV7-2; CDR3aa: CASSLVGTSMNEQFF; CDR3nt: TGTGCCAGCAGCTTAGTAGGGACTAGCATGAATGAGCAGTTCTTC
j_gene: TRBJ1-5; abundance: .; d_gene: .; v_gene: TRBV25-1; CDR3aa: CASSPDRSNQPQHF; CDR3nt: TGTGCCAGCAGCCCCGACAGGAGCAATCAGCCCCAGCATTTT
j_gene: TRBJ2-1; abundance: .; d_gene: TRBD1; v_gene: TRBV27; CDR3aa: CASSPSIGDRDHEQFF; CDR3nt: TGTGCCAGCAGTCCCTCAATCGGGGACAGGGACCATGAGCAGTTCTTC
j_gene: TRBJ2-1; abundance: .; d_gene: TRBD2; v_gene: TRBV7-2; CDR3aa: CASSSVGLAAFEQFF; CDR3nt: TGTGCCAGCAGCTCCGTCGGACTAGCGGCATTTGAGCAGTTCTTC
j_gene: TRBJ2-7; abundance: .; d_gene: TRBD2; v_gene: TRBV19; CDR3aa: CASSMKAGLNYEQYF; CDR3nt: TGTGCCAGTAGTATGAAGGCGGGACTAAACTACGAGCAGTACTTC
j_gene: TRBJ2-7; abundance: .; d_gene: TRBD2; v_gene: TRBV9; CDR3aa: CASSSSGTSGSYEQYF; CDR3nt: TGTGCCAGCAGCTCTTCCGGGACTAGCGGTTCCTACGAGCAGTACTTC
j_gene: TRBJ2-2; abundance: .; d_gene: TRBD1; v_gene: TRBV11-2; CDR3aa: CASRQNRDRVEYTGELFF; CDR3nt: TGTGCCAGCAGGCAAAACCGGGACAGGGTTGAATACACGGGGGAGCTGTTTTTT
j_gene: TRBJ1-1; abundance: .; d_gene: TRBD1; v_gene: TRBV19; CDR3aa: CASSMALTGGASEAFF; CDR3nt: TGTGCCAGTAGTATGGCCCTGACAGGGGGCGCATCTGAAGCTTTCTTT
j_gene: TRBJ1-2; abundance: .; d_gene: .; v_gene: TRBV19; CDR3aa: CASREGDYGYTF; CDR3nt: TGTGCCAGTAGAGAAGGAGACTATGGCTACACCTTC
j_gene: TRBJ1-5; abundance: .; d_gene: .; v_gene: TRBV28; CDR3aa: CASRGGAAQEPQHF; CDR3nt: TGTGCCAGCAGGGGTGGGGCAGCCCAAGAGCCCCAGCATTTT
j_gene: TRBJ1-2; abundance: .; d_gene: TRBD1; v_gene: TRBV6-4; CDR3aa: CASSDSDRESGYTF; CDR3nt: TGTGCCAGCAGTGACTCAGACAGGGAAAGTGGCTACACCTTC
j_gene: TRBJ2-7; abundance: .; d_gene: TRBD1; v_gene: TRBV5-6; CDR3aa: CASSGTGARYEQYF; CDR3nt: TGTGCCAGCAGCGGGACAGGGGCGCGCTACGAGCAGTACTTC
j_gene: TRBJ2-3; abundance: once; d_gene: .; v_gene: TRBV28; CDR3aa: CASIAGQGSTDTQYF; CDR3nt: TGTGCCAGCATCGCTGGGCAGGGAAGCACAGATACGCAGTATTTT
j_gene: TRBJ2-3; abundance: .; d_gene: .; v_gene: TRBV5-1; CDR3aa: CASSSGSSTDTQYF; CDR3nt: TGCGCCAGCAGCTCGGGGTCCAGCACAGATACGCAGTATTTT
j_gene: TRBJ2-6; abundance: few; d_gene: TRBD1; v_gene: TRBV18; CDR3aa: CASSPVTGGGSGANVLTF; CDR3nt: TGTGCCAGCTCACCGGTGACAGGGGGCGGCTCCGGGGCCAACGTCCTGACTTTC
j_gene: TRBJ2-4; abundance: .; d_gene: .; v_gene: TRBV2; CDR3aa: CASSETGAKNSQYF; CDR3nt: TGTGCCAGCAGTGAGACAGGTGCCAAAAACAGTCAGTACTTC
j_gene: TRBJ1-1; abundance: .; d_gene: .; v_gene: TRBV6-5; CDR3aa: CASSYSGGHEEAFF; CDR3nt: TGTGCCAGCAGTTACTCGGGCGGACACGAAGAAGCTTTCTTT
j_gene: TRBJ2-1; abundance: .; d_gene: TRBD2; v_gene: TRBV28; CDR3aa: CASIAGPLSYNEQFF; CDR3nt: TGTGCCAGCATAGCGGGACCACTCTCCTACAATGAGCAGTTCTTC
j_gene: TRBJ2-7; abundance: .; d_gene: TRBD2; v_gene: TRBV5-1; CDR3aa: CASSLGLAGLDEQYF; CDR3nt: TGCGCCAGCAGCTTGGGGCTAGCGGGACTCGACGAGCAGTACTTC
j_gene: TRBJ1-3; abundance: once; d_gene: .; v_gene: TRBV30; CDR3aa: CAWSRRAAGGNTIYF; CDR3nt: TGTGCCTGGAGTAGGAGGGCGGCGGGCGGAAACACCATATATTTT
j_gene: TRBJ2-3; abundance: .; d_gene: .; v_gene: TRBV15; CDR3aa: CATSRDIHRQSTDTQYF; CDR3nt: TGTGCCACCAGCAGAGATATTCACCGACAGAGCACAGATACGCAGTATTTT
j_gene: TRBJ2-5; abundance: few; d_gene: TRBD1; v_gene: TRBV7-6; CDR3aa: CASSWTGQGRDIRETQYF; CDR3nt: TGTGCCAGCAGCTGGACGGGACAGGGTCGCGATATAAGAGAGACCCAGTACTTC
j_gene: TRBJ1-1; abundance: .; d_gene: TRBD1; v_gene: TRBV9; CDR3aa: CASSVAGTGGTEAFF; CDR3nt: TGTGCCAGCAGCGTAGCTGGGACAGGGGGGACTGAAGCTTTCTTT
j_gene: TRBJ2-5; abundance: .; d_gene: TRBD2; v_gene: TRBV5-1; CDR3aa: CASSPGTSGNQETQYF; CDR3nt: TGCGCCAGCAGCCCAGGGACTAGCGGGAATCAAGAGACCCAGTACTTC
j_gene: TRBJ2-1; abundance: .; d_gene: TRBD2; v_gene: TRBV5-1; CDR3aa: CASSPRTSGSSNEQFF; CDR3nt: TGCGCCAGCAGCCCCAGGACTAGCGGGAGCTCGAATGAGCAGTTCTTC
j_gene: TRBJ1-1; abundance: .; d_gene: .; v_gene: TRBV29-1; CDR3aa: CSVSGQRDTEAFF; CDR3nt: TGCAGCGTGTCCGGACAGAGGGACACTGAAGCTTTCTTT
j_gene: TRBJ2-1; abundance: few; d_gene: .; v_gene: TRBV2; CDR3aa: CASSDRLTAHDEQFF; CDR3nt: TGTGCCAGCAGTGATAGGCTCACAGCACACGATGAGCAGTTCTTC
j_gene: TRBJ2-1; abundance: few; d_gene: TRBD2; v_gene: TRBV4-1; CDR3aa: CASSQGGLAGVRTYNEQFF; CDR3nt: TGCGCCAGCAGCCAGGGGGGACTAGCGGGAGTCCGAACGTACAATGAGCAGTTCTTC
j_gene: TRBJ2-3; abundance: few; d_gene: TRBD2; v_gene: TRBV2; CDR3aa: CASSTRLAGSSTDTQYF; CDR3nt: TGTGCCAGCAGTACCCGACTAGCGGGCAGTTCCACAGATACGCAGTATTTT
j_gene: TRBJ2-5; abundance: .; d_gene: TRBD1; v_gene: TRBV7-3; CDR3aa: CASSSPGQGLQETQYF; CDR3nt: TGTGCCAGCAGCTCCCCGGGACAGGGATTGCAAGAGACCCAGTACTTC
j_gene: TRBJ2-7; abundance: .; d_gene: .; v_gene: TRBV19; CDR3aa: CATGLGAGEQYF; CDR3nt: TGTGCCACCGGACTGGGAGCGGGCGAGCAGTACTTC
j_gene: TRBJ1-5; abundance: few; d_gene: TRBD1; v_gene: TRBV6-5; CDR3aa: CASSLTQGAHQPQHF; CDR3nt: TGTGCCAGCAGTCTTACTCAGGGGGCACATCAGCCCCAGCATTTT
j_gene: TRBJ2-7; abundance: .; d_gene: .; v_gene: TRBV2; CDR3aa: CASSPDRDWYEQYF; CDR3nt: TGTGCCAGCAGCCCCGACAGGGACTGGTACGAGCAGTACTTC
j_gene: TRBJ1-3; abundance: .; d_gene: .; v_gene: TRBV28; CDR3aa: CASSSRGATDTIYF; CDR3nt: TGTGCCAGCAGTAGCAGGGGCGCAACGGACACCATATATTTT
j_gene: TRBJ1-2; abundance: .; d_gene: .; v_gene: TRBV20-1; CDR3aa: CSARERQGYTF; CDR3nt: TGCAGTGCCCGCGAGAGACAGGGCTACACCTTC
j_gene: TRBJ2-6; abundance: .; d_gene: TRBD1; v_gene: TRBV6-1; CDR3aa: CASSEWTGSSGANVLTF; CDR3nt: TGTGCCAGCAGTGAATGGACAGGGAGCTCTGGGGCCAACGTCCTGACTTTC
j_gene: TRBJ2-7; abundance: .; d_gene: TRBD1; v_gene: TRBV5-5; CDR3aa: CASSPDLQAGTGRYEQYF; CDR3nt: TGTGCCAGCAGCCCCGACCTTCAAGCCGGGACAGGTCGGTACGAGCAGTACTTC
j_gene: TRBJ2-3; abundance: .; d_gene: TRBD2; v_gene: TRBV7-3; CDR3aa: CASSFGLAASTDTQYF; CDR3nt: TGTGCCAGCAGCTTTGGGCTAGCGGCTAGCACAGATACGCAGTATTTT
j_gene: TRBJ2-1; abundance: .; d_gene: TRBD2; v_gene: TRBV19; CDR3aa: CASSIKASGRKNEQFF; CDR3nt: TGTGCCAGTAGTATAAAAGCTAGCGGGAGAAAAAATGAGCAGTTCTTC
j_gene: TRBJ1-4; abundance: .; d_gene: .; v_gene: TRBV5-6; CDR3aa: CASSRAGAEKLFF; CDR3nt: TGTGCCAGCAGCCGAGCGGGTGCCGAAAAACTGTTTTTT
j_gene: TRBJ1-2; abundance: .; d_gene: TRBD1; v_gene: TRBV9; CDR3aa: CASSASGQASFFSGYTF; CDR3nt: TGTGCCAGCAGCGCATCTGGACAGGCTAGTTTTTTTAGTGGCTACACCTTC
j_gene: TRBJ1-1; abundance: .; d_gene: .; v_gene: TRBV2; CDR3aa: CASSATGLLTEAFF; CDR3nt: TGTGCCAGCAGTGCCACAGGGCTGTTAACTGAAGCTTTCTTT
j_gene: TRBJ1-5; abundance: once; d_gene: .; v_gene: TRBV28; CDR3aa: CASSHGTFSNQPQHF; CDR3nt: TGTGCCAGCAGTCACGGGACATTTAGCAATCAGCCCCAGCATTTT